These T cell receptor beta chains were read from a single sample in a study of T-cell reconstitution after alpha-beta-depleted transplantation in children. One entry per CDR3 protein, called by TCRdb with MiXCR from the PCR reads. Here the sample spans approximately 390,000 distinct CDR3 sequences, approximately 10% being singletons. Sequencing used PBMCs from the stem cell graft donor, obtained from the stem cell graft. The receptors were sampled from a human donor who donated a stem cell graft to a child with acute myeloid leukemia. The CDR3 runs from the conserved cysteine through the conserved F or W. The D gene is left open where the match is weak. Size is omitted from some rows. Given values are once, few, many or a class for expanded clones.

j_gene	abundance	d_gene	v_gene	len	CDR3nt	CDR3aa
TRBJ2-5	few	-	TRBV10-3	13	TGTGCCATCAGTGGCGGGGTGTGGGAGACCCAGTACTTC	CAISGGVWETQYF
TRBJ1-2	many	-	TRBV29-1	13	TGCAGCGTTGACGGACGGGGAGGCTATGGCTACACCTTC	CSVDGRGGYGYTF
TRBJ2-1	many	TRBD2	TRBV7-9	14	TGTGCCAGCAGCTTAAGTAGCGGGGGGAATGAGCAGTTCTTC	CASSLSSGGNEQFF
TRBJ1-6	-	-	TRBV4-1	14	TGCGCCAGCAGCCAAGTCCAGGCGGGCTCACCCCTCCACTTT	CASSQVQAGSPLHF
TRBJ2-1	-	TRBD2	TRBV12-3/TRBV12-4	17	TGTGCCAGCAGTTTAGCCTTAACTAGCGACCTCCTCGGGGAGCAGTTCTTC	CASSLALTSDLLGEQFF
TRBJ2-7	-	-	TRBV7-2	13	TGTGCCAGCAGCTTATTCGGTCCCTACGAGCAGTACTTC	CASSLFGPYEQYF
TRBJ2-7	few	-	TRBV6-2/TRBV6-3	14	TGTGCCAGCAGTTATTCGGGAGCCTCCTACGAGCAGTACTTC	CASSYSGASYEQYF
TRBJ2-1	few	-	TRBV6-5	13	TGTGCCAGTACGGGGGGCCCCTACAATGAGCAGTTCTTC	CASTGGPYNEQFF
TRBJ1-4	few	TRBD1	TRBV7-8	14	TGTGCCAGCAGCCTGGACAGGGAACGTGAAAAACTGTTTTTT	CASSLDREREKLFF
TRBJ1-1	-	-	TRBV20-1	14	TGCAGTGCTAGAGATCTTATGATGAACACTGAAGCTTTCTTT	CSARDLMMNTEAFF
TRBJ2-7	few	TRBD2	TRBV6-5	16	TGTGCCAGCAGTTACTCCGGACTAGCGGGAGGGTACGAGCAGTACTTC	CASSYSGLAGGYEQYF
TRBJ2-1	-	TRBD2	TRBV4-2	17	TGTGCCAGCAGCGGGACACTAGCGGGAGGAAAGGTCGGTCGGCAGTTCTTC	CASSGTLAGGKVGRQFF
TRBJ2-1	few	TRBD2	TRBV29-1	13	TGCAGCGTTGAGATAGCGGGAGGAAATGAGCAGTTCTTC	CSVEIAGGNEQFF
TRBJ1-1	-	-	TRBV27	14	TGTGCCAGCACCTCGGGGGTTGGGAACACTGAAGCTTTCTTT	CASTSGVGNTEAFF
TRBJ2-7	few	-	TRBV6-5	12	TGTGCCAGCAGTCTGGGACATTCCGAGCAGTACTTC	CASSLGHSEQYF
TRBJ1-1	-	-	TRBV5-1	14	TGCGCCAGCAGCTCGGAACAGGGCTGGACTGAAGCTTTCTTT	CASSSEQGWTEAFF
TRBJ1-6	few	-	TRBV5-1	14	TGCGCCAGCAGCTTGTCCCAGGGGAATTCACCCCTCCACTTT	CASSLSQGNSPLHF
TRBJ1-1	-	TRBD1	TRBV25-1	14	TGTGCCAGCAGTCCTTGGACAGGGATCACTGAAGCTTTCTTT	CASSPWTGITEAFF
TRBJ1-5	-	-	TRBV24-1	14	TGTGCCACCAGCCCGGACGGATCCAATCAGCCCCAGCATTTT	CATSPDGSNQPQHF
TRBJ2-1	-	-	TRBV20-1	17	TGCAGTACCCGCAGGGGGCGGGGGACCCGATCCTACAATGAGCAGTTCTTC	CSTRRGRGTRSYNEQFF
TRBJ2-1	-	TRBD2	TRBV5-1	14	TGCGCCAGCACCGAAGGACTAGCGGGAGGGGAGCAGTTCTTC	CASTEGLAGGEQFF
TRBJ2-1	-	TRBD2	TRBV5-6	16	TGTGCCAGCAGCTTGTTACAGCGGGGTAGCTACAATGAGCAGTTCTTC	CASSLLQRGSYNEQFF
TRBJ1-1	few	-	TRBV12-3/TRBV12-4	13	TGTGCCAGCAGTTTAAACAGGGTCATGGCGGCTTTCTTT	CASSLNRVMAAFF
TRBJ2-5	many	-	TRBV20-1	13	TGCAGTGCTCCCGGACAGAATCAAGAGACCCAGTACTTC	CSAPGQNQETQYF
TRBJ2-5	-	TRBD2	TRBV30	16	TGTGCCTGGGCCTCCCTGCTAGCGGGACTCCAAGAGACCCAGTACTTC	CAWASLLAGLQETQYF
TRBJ2-3	-	-	TRBV18	16	TGTGCCAGCTCACTTATCGGCGGAGCCGGTACAGATACGCAGTATTTT	CASSLIGGAGTDTQYF
TRBJ2-5	many	-	TRBV20-1	13	TGCAGTGCTAGAGCCCAGGGGCGGGAGACCCAGTACTTC	CSARAQGRETQYF
TRBJ2-1	-	-	TRBV5-4	15	TGTGCCAGCAGCCCCTCGGGGGAAGGTCGGAATGAGCAGTTCTTC	CASSPSGEGRNEQFF
TRBJ1-2	many	TRBD1	TRBV5-1	15	TGCGCCAGCAGCTCCCAACCGTCAGGGGGCGATGGCTACACCTTC	CASSSQPSGGDGYTF
TRBJ2-1	-	-	TRBV29-1	14	TGCAGCGTTGAAGGGGCAGGGCTGGGAGATGAGCAGTTCTTC	CSVEGAGLGDEQFF
TRBJ1-3	-	-	TRBV11-3	13	TGTGCCAGCAGTAATCCCCCCGGAAACACCATATATTTT	CASSNPPGNTIYF
TRBJ2-1	medium-sized	-	TRBV12-3/TRBV12-4	12	TGTGCCAGCAGGGCAGACAGCGTTGAGCAGTTCTTC	CASRADSVEQFF
TRBJ2-2	few	TRBD2	TRBV30	15	TGTGCCTGGAGTGGAAGGACTAGCGCGACCGGGGAGCTGTTTTTT	CAWSGRTSATGELFF
TRBJ2-5	many	-	TRBV6-2/TRBV6-3	13	TGTGCCAGCAGGAAAACTAACCAAGAGACCCAGTACTTC	CASRKTNQETQYF
TRBJ2-3	-	-	TRBV3-1	13	TGTGCCAGCAGCCACAGCAGCACAGATACGCAGTATTTT	CASSHSSTDTQYF
TRBJ2-3	few	-	TRBV11-2	16	TGTGCCAGCAGCTTAAGGCTAGCGCCCTGGACAGATACGCAGTATTTT	CASSLRLAPWTDTQYF
TRBJ2-5	many	-	TRBV10-1	14	TGCGCCAGCAGTGAGCAAGGGCCAGGGAAGACCCAGTACTTC	CASSEQGPGKTQYF
TRBJ2-7	few	TRBD2	TRBV6-2/TRBV6-3	14	TGTGCCACCGTTAGCGGGAGAGGTCGCGACGAGCAGTACTTC	CATVSGRGRDEQYF
TRBJ2-5	many	TRBD2	TRBV6-2/TRBV6-3	15	TGTGCCAGCAGAAACCACCTAGCGGTACAAGAGACCCAGTACTTC	CASRNHLAVQETQYF
TRBJ2-1	few	-	TRBV5-1	14	TGCGCCAGCAGCTTGGTGCAGGGCCACAATGAGCAGTTCTTC	CASSLVQGHNEQFF
TRBJ2-7	-	TRBD2	TRBV12-3/TRBV12-4	15	TGTGCCAGCAGTTTGGATAGCGGGCCCTCCTACGAGCAGTACTTC	CASSLDSGPSYEQYF
TRBJ2-3	few	TRBD2	TRBV11-1	14	TGTGCCAGCAGCCTAGGACTAGATGTAGATACGCAGTATTTT	CASSLGLDVDTQYF
TRBJ2-5	many	-	TRBV12-5	14	TGTGCTAGTGGTTTGGACAGGGCGGAGGAGACCCAGTACTTC	CASGLDRAEETQYF
TRBJ2-2	-	-	TRBV7-6	16	TGTGCCAGCAGCTTAGGAAGCGGGTCCCACACCGGGGAGCTGTTTTTT	CASSLGSGSHTGELFF
TRBJ2-7	many	TRBD1	TRBV14	15	TGTGCCAGCAGCCAAGGGCCGGGACAGTCCTACGAGCAGTACTTC	CASSQGPGQSYEQYF
TRBJ2-1	many	-	TRBV20-1	13	TGCAGTGCTCTGGCGGACTCCTACAATGAGCAGTTCTTC	CSALADSYNEQFF
TRBJ1-6	few	-	TRBV11-2	13	TGTGCCAGCAGCTACCTAACCAATTCACCCCTCCACTTT	CASSYLTNSPLHF
TRBJ2-2	-	-	TRBV7-7	18	TGTGCTAGCAGCTTAGCCGAAGGGGCCAGGGGTTCCACCGGGGAGCTGTTTTTT	CASSLAEGARGSTGELFF
TRBJ1-5	few	-	TRBV7-7	17	TGTGCTAGCAGCTCAAACGGAGGGCAGGGGCTAGCGGGGCCCCAGCATTTT	CASSSNGGQGLAGPQHF
TRBJ1-3	-	-	TRBV6-1	16	TGTGCCAGCAGACCGACAGCGACAAGCTCTGGAAACACCATATATTTT	CASRPTATSSGNTIYF
TRBJ1-2	-	TRBD1	TRBV6-1	16	TGTGCCAGCAGTAAAGGGGCGGGGGGGACAGCCACCCTTGCCACCTTC	CASSKGAGGTATLATF
TRBJ2-2	few	-	TRBV11-2	15	TGTGCCAGCAGCTTAGAAAGGGTGGGGGCCGGGGAGCTGTTTTTT	CASSLERVGAGELFF
TRBJ2-6	few	TRBD1	TRBV29-1	15	TGCAGCGTTGCAGGGGGCGGCGGTGGGGCCAACGTCCTGACTTTC	CSVAGGGGGANVLTF
TRBJ2-1	-	-	TRBV20-1	17	TGCAGTGCTAGAGGCCCCGGGCCCAGCATCCGAGTGAATGAGCAGTTCTTC	CSARGPGPSIRVNEQFF
TRBJ1-1	many	-	TRBV4-1	14	TGCGCCAGCAGCCAAGATCCAGGGAACACTGAAGCTTTCTTT	CASSQDPGNTEAFF
TRBJ2-7	few	TRBD1	TRBV29-1	13	TGCAGCGTCGCGGGACAGGGACCCTACGAGCAGTACTTC	CSVAGQGPYEQYF